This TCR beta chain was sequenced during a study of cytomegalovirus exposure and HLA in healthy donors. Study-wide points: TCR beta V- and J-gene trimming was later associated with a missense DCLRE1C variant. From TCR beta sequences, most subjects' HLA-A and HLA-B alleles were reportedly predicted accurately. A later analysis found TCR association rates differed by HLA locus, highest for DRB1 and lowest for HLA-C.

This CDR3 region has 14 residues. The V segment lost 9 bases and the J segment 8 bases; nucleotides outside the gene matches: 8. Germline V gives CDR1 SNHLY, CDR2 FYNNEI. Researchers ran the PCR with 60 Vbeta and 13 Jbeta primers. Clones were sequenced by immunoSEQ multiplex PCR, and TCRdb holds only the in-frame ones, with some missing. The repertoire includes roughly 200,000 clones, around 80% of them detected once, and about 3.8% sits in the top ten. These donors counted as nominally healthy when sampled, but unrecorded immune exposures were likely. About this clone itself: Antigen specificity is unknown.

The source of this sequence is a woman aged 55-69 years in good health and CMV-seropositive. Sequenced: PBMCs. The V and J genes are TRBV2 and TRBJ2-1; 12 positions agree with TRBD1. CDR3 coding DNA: TGTGCCAGTAACCGGGACAGGGGGCTTGATGAGCAGTTCTTC. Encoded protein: CASNRDRGLDEQFF.